This T cell receptor (beta chain) was documented in a study of CD8 T cells in ankylosing spondylitis. General study findings and limits: Clones linked to disease were reported to show significant enrichment in matched ankylosing spondylitis synovial fluid. Earlier studies detected some motif variants in reactive arthritis synovial fluid and blood.

Germline CDR1 and CDR2: SGHRS and YFSETQ. Trimming removed 4 bases from V and 12 bases from J; junction bases left unmatched: 14. The CDR3 runs 15 residues. On this clonotype: Its specificity is unknown.

TCRdb redid the calling of the 5' RACE reads with MiXCR, one entry per CDR3 protein. The top ten hold around 7.6% of the sample, which has about 160,000 distinct CDR3 sequences, 18% seen once. The chain employs TRBV5-1 and TRBJ1-4; 8 bases map to TRBD1. The clonotype originates from a male donor with ankylosing spondylitis or in good health (not recorded which). Sequencing was carried out using blood, either unsorted or a sorted T cell fraction (not recorded which). This CDR3 reads CASSPDGQGSRELFF. For the CDR3, the DNA is TGCGCCAGCAGCCCGGATGGACAGGGCAGCCGGGAACTGTTTTTT. Combining the CDR3 with reference TRBV5-1 and TRBJ1-4 gives the whole variable domain KAGVTQTPRYLIKTRGQQVTLSCSPISGHRSVSWYQQTPGQGLQFLFEYFSETQRNKGNFPGRFSGRQFSNSRSEMNVSTLELGDSALYLCASSPDGQGSRELFFGSGTQLSVL.